Presented here are 30 T cell receptor beta chains from one specimen sequenced in a study of regulatory T cells in long-lasting Graves disease. In building TCR beta libraries, iRepertoire HTBI primers were used together with Arm-PCR of CDR3 regions. A single record per CDR3 protein comes from TCRdb applying MiXCR to the multiplex PCR reads. The data show over 200,000 distinct CDR3 sequences, about a sixth seen once. As for time point: newly diagnosed GD, antithyroid drugs for less than 3 months. PBMCs were the source of the RNA used for TCR sequencing. The sequencing here drew on peripheral blood mononuclear cells (PBMCs), taken at new diagnosis, from a patient treated with antithyroid drugs. These receptors came from a female donor with Graves disease.

This clonotype was seen many times. This chain connects TRBV6-2 or TRBV6-3 to TRBJ2-7, with D uncertain. V lost 6 bases, J lost 2 bases, and 8 bases lay in between. The CDR3 has 12 amino acids. The V gene's germline CDR1 is MNHEY and CDR2 SVGEGT. CDR3: CASSPYPYEQYF. The CDR3 coding sequence is TGTGCCAGCAGCCCGTACCCCTACGAGCAGTACTTC.

This clonotype was observed many times. The V gene is TRBV6-1, the J gene TRBJ2-1, with no clear D. V was shortened by 4 bases and J by 0 bases, with 7 bases between the two germline ends. The germline gives CDR1 MNHNS, CDR2 SASEGT. The CDR3 is made up of 14 amino acids. CDR3 protein: CASSVTSSYNEQFF. CDR3 DNA: TGTGCCAGCAGTGTGACAAGCTCCTACAATGAGCAGTTCTTC.

This clonotype was detected many times. The V and J genes are TRBV11-2 and TRBJ1-4, with no clear D. Germline V gene sequence: CDR1 SGHAT, CDR2 FQNNGV. This CDR3 is built from 13 residues. Trimming took off 5 bases at V and 7 bases at J, with 11 bases between the two ends. The CDR3 sequence is CASSLGPVEKLFF. CDR3 DNA sequence: TGTGCCAGCAGCCTCGGACCGGTTGAAAAACTGTTTTTT.

There are many counts of this clonotype. This chain joins TRBV29-1 and TRBJ1-4, with D tentatively TRBD1 (5 bases). V was cut by 6 bases and J by 7 bases, with 12 bases left in between. Germline CDR1 and CDR2: SQVTM and ANQGSEA. The CDR3 has 12 amino acids. CDR3 coding DNA: TGCAGCGTCCGGTGGGGGAGTGAAAAACTGTTTTTT. Residues: CSVRWGSEKLFF.

The rearrangement joins TRBV20-1 to TRBJ1-2; weak D call: TRBD1 (6 bases). The CDR3 loop spans 13 amino acids. CDR1 is DFQATT, CDR2 SNEGSKA, per germline (reference sequence). The V gene lost 6 bases and the J gene lost 2 bases, with 13 bases spanning the gap. CDR3 loop: CSARTTGNYGYTF. Written as DNA, the CDR3 is TGCAGTGCCAGAACCACAGGGAACTATGGCTACACCTTC.

J is TRBJ1-5 and V is TRBV20-1; 8 bases are a match to TRBD1. The CDR3 has 16 residues. Trimming removed 5 bases from V and 5 bases from J; junction bases left unmatched: 14. Germline values: CDR1 DFQATT, CDR2 SNEGSKA (reference sequence). DNA of the CDR3: TGCAGTGCTCTCACAACCGGGACAGGAAAATATCAGCCCCAGCATTTT. Its protein product is CSALTTGTGKYQPQHF.

This clonotype came up a few times. This rearrangement joins TRBV6-1 to TRBJ1-4; D call uncertain. The ends were cut back, 6 bases at V and 8 bases at J, with 7 bases in the middle. CDR1 MNHNS and CDR2 SASEGT come from the germline V gene. The CDR3 runs 11 residues. In nucleotides, the CDR3 is TGTGCCAGCAGAGTAGGGGAAAAACTGTTTTTT. Its protein is CASRVGEKLFF.

On this clonotype itself: A much larger clone is a single base away; this may be a read error. The CDR3 does not close with the conserved phenylalanine or tryptophan, likely indicating a read error. The chain links TRBV6-1 to TRBJ2-7; no definite D call. The V end lost 6 bases, the J end lost 1 base, and 13 bases lay between the germline ends. Germline loops: CDR1 MNHNS, CDR2 SASEGT. The CDR3 is 14 amino acids. The DNA of the CDR3 is TGTGCCAGCAGGTACCGAGCGTTTTCCTACGAGCAGTACCTC. It translates to CASRYRAFSYEQYL.

Comment on this clonotype: This likely came from a read error, as a far larger clone is one base away. V usage is TRBV15 and J usage is TRBJ2-7, with 9 bases that match TRBD2. Germline CDR1 and CDR2: LNHNV and YYDKDF (reference sequence). Losses at the gene ends were 4 bases for V and 7 bases for J; bases not matched to a gene: 8. This CDR3 comprises 14 residues. CDR3 amino acids: CATSKREAYNEQYF. The CDR3 nucleotides read TGTGCCACCAGCAAGCGGGAGGCATACAATGAGCAGTACTTC.

This clonotype came up many times. V and J are TRBV20-1 and TRBJ2-7; 8 positions match TRBD2. Germline CDR1 reads DFQATT; CDR2 reads SNEGSKA (reference sequence). The CDR3 contains 15 residues. Trimming at V came to 1 base and at J to 6 bases, leaving 11 bases not matched to a gene. CDR3 nucleotide sequence: TGCAGTGCTAGAGTCACCGGGACTAGTATCTCCGAGCAGTACTTC. This encodes CSARVTGTSISEQYF.

This clonotype came up many times. The genes are TRBV6-1 and TRBJ2-7; TRBD1 matches 11 bases. CDR1 is MNHNS and CDR2 is SASEGT in the germline V gene. V shed 7 bases, J shed 2 bases, and the junction held 7 bases outside the gene matches. This CDR3 comprises 15 residues. CDR3 amino acids: CASMPSGQGAYEQYF. CDR3 coding DNA: TGTGCCAGCATGCCCTCGGGACAGGGGGCCTACGAGCAGTACTTC.

This clonotype was recorded at least ten times. V and J are TRBV6-1 and TRBJ2-7; 14 positions match TRBD2. The V gene end was trimmed by 5 bases and the J gene end by 6 bases; junction bases not matched to a gene: 9. Germline V gene data show CDR1 as MNHNS and CDR2 as SASEGT. The CDR3 length is 16 residues. The CDR3 DNA sequence: TGTGCCAGCAGTAAACGGACCGGGACTAGCGGGAGCGAGCAGTACTTC. As protein: CASSKRTGTSGSEQYF.

This clonotype was seen many times. The chain combines TRBV28 with TRBJ2-2, with D tentatively TRBD1 (6 bases). The CDR3 loop spans 15 amino acids. Germline CDR1 is MDHEN and CDR2 is SYDVKM. V was pared by 6 bases and J by 0 bases, with 11 bases between. The CDR3 is CASSWGTPNTGELFF. As DNA, the CDR3 is TGTGCCAGCAGCTGGGGGACACCGAACACCGGGGAGCTGTTTTTT.

In this sample, this clonotype turned up many times. This sequence joins TRBV20-1 and TRBJ1-5; D perhaps matches TRBD1 (6 bases). The CDR3 is 15 amino acids. Trimming stripped 3 bases from V and 4 bases from J, with 16 bases between. CDR1 is DFQATT, CDR2 SNEGSKA, per germline (reference sequence). The CDR3 coding sequence is TGCAGTGCTAGGAGGGGGGGCCTGGTAAATCAGCCCCAGCATTTT. Its translation: CSARRGGLVNQPQHF.

The chain couples TRBV12-3 or TRBV12-4 to TRBJ1-5; D uncertain. Trimming took 3 bases from V and 0 from J, leaving 6 bases between them. The CDR3 totals 14 residues. The CDR3: CASSFDHSNQPQHF. CDR3 nucleotides: TGTGCCAGCAGTTTCGATCATAGCAATCAGCCCCAGCATTTT.

In this sample, this clonotype turned up many times. CDR3 sequence reads: CSVGGARYNEQFF. CDR3 bases: TGCAGCGTGGGGGGGGCCAGATACAATGAGCAGTTCTTC. V usage is TRBV29-1 and J usage is TRBJ2-1; D may be TRBD2 (7 bases). The CDR3 loop spans 13 amino acids. V was cut by 6 bases and J by 4 bases, with 13 bases left in between. CDR1 and CDR2 from the germline V gene are SQVTM and ANQGSEA.

This chain connects TRBV19 to TRBJ2-3, with D hard to call. Germline values: CDR1 LNHDA, CDR2 SQIVND (reference sequence). This CDR3 region has 14 residues. Trimming removed 1 base from V and 2 bases from J, with 7 bases in between. The CDR3 is CASSIASSTDTQYF. The CDR3 DNA sequence: TGTGCCAGTAGTATAGCCAGCTCCACAGATACGCAGTATTTT.

This clonotype was counted many times. This chain uses TRBV25-1 with TRBJ1-6; D gene ambiguous. V was trimmed by 5 bases and J by 6 bases, leaving 14 bases between them. CDR1 and CDR2 from the germline V gene are MGHDK and SYGVNS. The CDR3 totals 15 residues. This CDR3 reads CASSSTGRSNSPLHF. The CDR3 bases are TGTGCCAGCAGTTCGACCGGTCGAAGTAATTCACCCCTCCACTTT.

In its sample, this clonotype was seen many times. This chain uses TRBV7-3 with TRBJ1-1, with 7 nucleotides matching TRBD1. Germline V gene lookup returns CDR1 SGHTA and CDR2 FQGTGA. The CDR3 is 14 residues long. The junction had 4 bases not matched to a gene; V was cut back by 5 bases and J by 1 base. The CDR3 here is CASSPHRGNTEAFF. For the CDR3, the DNA is TGTGCCAGCAGCCCCCACAGGGGGAACACTGAAGCTTTCTTT.

This clonotype was counted ten times or more. The chain recombines TRBV20-1 with TRBJ2-3; 11 nucleotides align to TRBD2. The CDR3 is 17 residues long. Germline CDR1 reads DFQATT; CDR2 reads SNEGSKA (reference sequence). Trimming at V came to 5 bases and at J to 6 bases, leaving 16 bases not matched to a gene. The CDR3 bases are TGCAGTGCTGACCCCTCCCCAACTAGCGGGAGTTTTGATACGCAGTATTTT. As protein: CSADPSPTSGSFDTQYF.

To note about this clonotype: A much more abundant neighbour one base away suggests this may be a read error. This CDR3 reads CASNFSSDTQYF. CDR3 nucleotide sequence: TGTGCCAGCAACTTCTCGTCCGATACGCAGTATTTT. The rearrangement links TRBV7-2 to TRBJ2-3; no definite D call. This CDR3 region has 12 residues. The germline V gene has CDR1 SGHTA and CDR2 FQGNSA. The germline V and J ends were trimmed by 7 bases and 6 bases, with 11 bases remaining between them.

Ten or more counts support this clonotype. The chain couples TRBV4-1 to TRBJ1-1; unclear D gene. V was pared by 0 bases and J by 8 bases, with 10 bases between. CDR1 is MGHRA, CDR2 YSYEKL, per germline. The CDR3 has 13 residues. CDR3 region: CASSQERRSEAFF. Written as DNA, the CDR3 is TGCGCCAGCAGCCAAGAAAGGAGATCCGAAGCTTTCTTT.

In its sample, this clonotype was seen many times. The DNA for the CDR3 is TGTGCCACCAGCAGAGCGGGGGGGCGTTTGGAGACCCAGTACTTC. Residues: CATSRAGGRLETQYF. The gene calls are TRBV15 and TRBJ2-5; 8 positions agree with TRBD2. The CDR3 length is 15 residues. The germline CDR1 and CDR2 sequences are LNHNV and YYDKDF (reference sequence). The ends lost 1 base at V and 5 bases at J; junction bases unmatched: 6. The whole variable domain, filled in from reference TRBV15 and TRBJ2-5, reads DAMVIQNPRYQVTQFGKPVTLSCSQTLNHNVMYWYQQKSSQAPKLLFHYYDKDFNNEADTPDNFQSRRPNTSFCFLDIRSPGLGDTAMYLCATSRAGGRLETQYFGPGTRLLVL.

This clonotype was counted many times. The CDR3 DNA reads TGCAGTGCTAGAGGGACTAGCGGGAGTGGAGAGACCCAGTACTTC. It translates to CSARGTSGSGETQYF. This chain connects TRBV20-1 to TRBJ2-5, with 13 bases matching TRBD2. J was trimmed by 4 bases and V by 1 base; bases with no gene match: 3. The CDR3 spans 15 residues. In germline, CDR1 is DFQATT, CDR2 SNEGSKA (reference sequence).

This clonotype was picked up one time. The genes are TRBV11-2 and TRBJ2-1; TRBD2 might be the D (5 bases). Germline loops: CDR1 SGHAT, CDR2 FQNNGV. V lost 3 bases and J lost 3, with 9 bases in between. The CDR3 has 14 amino acids. The CDR3 DNA sequence: TGTGCCAGCAGCTTGGAGGACGGCTACAATGAGCAGTTCTTC. Translation gives CASSLEDGYNEQFF. The full variable domain, in which reference TRBV11-2 and TRBJ2-1 provide the parts outside the CDR3, is EAGVAQSPRYKIIEKRQSVAFWCNPISGHATLYWYQQILGQGPKLLIQFQNNGVVDDSQLPKDRFSAERLKGVDSTLKIQPAKLEDSAVYLCASSLEDGYNEQFFGPGTRLTVL.

This clonotype was counted ten times or more. This chain uses TRBV20-1 with TRBJ2-7, with D tentatively TRBD1 (5 bases). This CDR3 is 14 amino acids long. The germline V gene has CDR1 DFQATT and CDR2 SNEGSKA (reference sequence). V gave up 6 bases and J gave up 6 bases, with 21 bases separating them. The DNA of the CDR3 is TGCAGTGCCGGTGGTGGGGCTTGGGTAGGCGAGCAGTACTTC. As protein: CSAGGGAWVGEQYF.

This clonotype was detected ten times or more. Being one base from a much bigger clone, this may be a read error. This rearrangement joins TRBV7-9 to TRBJ2-5, with 8 bases fitting TRBD1. The CDR3 has 13 amino acids. The junction had 3 bases not matched to a gene; V was cut back by 5 bases and J by 4 bases. Germline CDR1 is SEHNR and CDR2 is FQNEAQ (reference sequence). For the CDR3, the DNA is TGTGCCAGCAGCCGAGGGACAGGAGAGACCCAGTACTTC. It translates to CASSRGTGETQYF.

This clonotype was detected many times. This rearrangement joins TRBV20-1 to TRBJ2-5, with D possibly TRBD2 on 5 matching bases. Germline assignment: CDR1 DFQATT and CDR2 SNEGSKA (reference sequence). Trimming removed 0 bases from V and 5 bases from J, with 13 bases in between. There are 14 residues in the CDR3. The CDR3 nucleotides are TGCAGTGCTAGAGATCCGAGGGAAGGGGAGACCCAGTACTTC. It specifies CSARDPREGETQYF.

The sample holds a few counts of this clonotype. The chain uses TRBV27 and TRBJ1-3; D uncertain. Deletions cut 5 bases from V and 3 bases from J, with 8 bases between. Per germline, CDR1 MNHEY and CDR2 SMNVEV (reference sequence). The CDR3 spans 13 residues. The chain's CDR3 is CASSVNFGNTIYF. For the CDR3, the DNA is TGTGCCAGCAGTGTCAACTTTGGAAACACCATATATTTT.

The sample holds many counts of this clonotype. For the CDR3, the DNA is TGTGCCAGTAGTAGCCCCCGGGACACCTACGAGCAGTACTTC. Residues: CASSSPRDTYEQYF. The rearrangement joins TRBV19 to TRBJ2-7, with D possibly being TRBD1 (6 bases). The germline gives CDR1 LNHDA, CDR2 SQIVND (reference sequence). CDR3 length: 14 residues. V was cut by 4 bases and J by 2 bases, with 12 bases left in between.